These 31 T cell receptor beta chains were all obtained from the same sample, sequenced in a study of blood T cell repertoires in COVID-19. Method: immunoSEQ multiplex PCR; TCRdb's copy keeps in-frame clones and lacks some. The table records approximately 140,000 clones, almost 85% of them present only once. The sequenced sample consisted of peripheral blood. The receptors were sampled from a human donor with acute or convalescent COVID-19. The donor label of this sample is uncertain.

CDR3 region: CSVEGTGGYEQFF. CDR3 coding DNA: TGCAGCGTTGAGGGGACAGGGGGCTATGAGCAGTTCTTC. The chain has TRBV29-1 and TRBJ2-1; 12 positions agree with TRBD1. Trimming took 3 bases from V and 8 from J; bases not matched to a gene: 2. Germline V gene lookup returns CDR1 SQVTM and CDR2 ANQGSEA. The CDR3 runs 13 residues.

There are a few counts of this clone. This sequence joins TRBV7-2 and TRBJ2-2; D perhaps matches TRBD2 (5 bases). The CDR3 spans 16 residues. Germline V gene lookup returns CDR1 SGHTA and CDR2 FQGNSA. V lost 0 bases, J lost 1 base, and 9 bases lay in between. For the CDR3, the DNA is TGTGCCAGCAGCTTAGCGGAGGCCTGGAACACCGGGGAGCTGTTTTTT. This encodes CASSLAEAWNTGELFF.

This chain links TRBV7-9 with TRBJ1-4, with 8 positions matching TRBD1. The CDR3 has 15 residues. V was pared by 11 bases and J by 6 bases, with 14 bases of the junction left unmatched. Germline V gene data show CDR1 as SEHNR and CDR2 as FQNEAQ (reference sequence). The CDR3 region is CAPARVDRGYEKLFF. For the CDR3, the DNA is TGTGCCCCCGCTCGGGTAGACAGGGGATATGAAAAACTGTTTTTT.

V is TRBV6-2 or TRBV6-3 and J is TRBJ1-5; 9 nucleotides line up with TRBD1. The trim removed 2 bases at V and 4 bases at J, leaving 6 bases unmatched. The CDR3 is 16 residues long. Germline loops: CDR1 MNHEY, CDR2 SVGEGT. The CDR3 DNA sequence: TGTGCCAGCAGTTACCCACAGGGGGCAAGGAATCAGCCCCAGCATTTT. Translating gives CASSYPQGARNQPQHF.

The chain couples TRBV11-2 to TRBJ1-4; 10 positions match TRBD1. V lost 5 bases, J lost 5 bases, and 2 bases stayed unmatched. The CDR3 runs 14 residues. Germline assignment: CDR1 SGHAT and CDR2 FQNNGV. CDR3 sequence: CASSVDRGNEKLFF. The CDR3 region has the DNA TGTGCCAGCAGCGTGGACAGGGGGAATGAAAAACTGTTTTTT.

J is TRBJ1-1 and V is TRBV7-2; 9 bases are shared with TRBD1. CDR1 SGHTA and CDR2 FQGNSA come from the germline V gene. Unmatched junction bases numbered 7, after V lost 6 bases and J lost 5 bases. This CDR3 has 14 amino acids. The CDR3 DNA is TGTGCCAGCAGGTCCACAGGGGGCAGGACTGAAGCTTTCTTT. Amino acid sequence: CASRSTGGRTEAFF. Full variable domain (rest looked up from reference TRBV7-2 and TRBJ1-1): GAGVSQSPSNKVTEKGKDVELRCDPISGHTALYWYRQSLGQGLEFLIYFQGNSAPDKSGLPSDRFSAERTGGSVSTLTIQRTQQEDSAVYLCASRSTGGRTEAFFGQGTRLTVV.

V usage is TRBV14 and J usage is TRBJ1-1, with D maybe TRBD1 (6 bases). The CDR3 is 13 amino acids. Germline V gene data show CDR1 as SGHDN and CDR2 as FVKESK. V lost 0 bases, J lost 10 bases, and 12 bases lay in between. CDR3 residues: CASSQDREGGAFF. CDR3 coding DNA: TGTGCCAGCAGCCAAGATAGGGAGGGGGGAGCTTTCTTT.

The rearrangement uses TRBV29-1 and TRBJ1-2; the D gene is possibly TRBD1 (5 bases). This CDR3 region has 13 residues. V gave up 4 bases and J gave up 6 bases, with 15 bases separating them. Germline-derived CDR1 and CDR2 are SQVTM and ANQGSEA. CDR3 bases: TGCAGCGTTGGAGGGACGGGGACTCATGGCTACACCTTC. This sequence encodes CSVGGTGTHGYTF.

In its sample, this clone was seen once. Other DNA variants within this sample encode the same CDR3. The rearrangement links TRBV18 to TRBJ2-5; D remains unclear. V was clipped by 1 base and J by 1 base, with 10 bases between them. CDR3 length equals 15 residues. Germline V gene data show CDR1 as KGHSH and CDR2 as LQKENI. CDR3 sequence: CASSPRGGPQETQYF. The CDR3 region has the DNA TGTGCCAGCTCACCACGTGGTGGGCCCCAAGAGACCCAGTACTTC.

The chain couples TRBV7-6 to TRBJ2-7; 9 bases agree with TRBD1. This CDR3 region has 17 residues. CDR1 and CDR2 (germline): SGHVS, FNYEAQ. The trim removed 5 bases at V and 7 bases at J, leaving 18 bases unmatched. CDR3 residues: CASSGSSTGTGSLEQYF. CDR3 bases: TGTGCCAGCAGCGGATCTTCTACCGGGACAGGGTCGTTGGAGCAGTACTTC.

V is TRBV19 and J is TRBJ2-3; TRBD2 aligns across 10 bases. Germline-derived CDR1 and CDR2 are LNHDA and SQIVND (reference sequence). The CDR3 spans 16 residues. V lost 3 bases, J lost 4 bases, and 7 bases stayed unmatched. The CDR3 region has the DNA TGTGCCAGTAGTATGGGGGCTAGCGGGGGTTCAGATACGCAGTATTTT. As protein: CASSMGASGGSDTQYF.

The rearrangement links TRBV6-1 to TRBJ1-5; D gene ambiguous. V was clipped by 3 bases and J by 1 base, with 7 bases between them. This CDR3 has 14 residues. Germline-derived CDR1 and CDR2 are MNHNS and SASEGT. CDR3 residues: CASSDRGSNQPQHF. CDR3 DNA: TGTGCCAGCAGTGACCGAGGGAGCAATCAGCCCCAGCATTTT.

The DNA of the CDR3 is TGTGCCAGTAGAATCGGGGACAGACTGAACACTGAAGCTTTCTTT. Encoded protein: CASRIGDRLNTEAFF. The V gene is TRBV6-5, the J gene TRBJ1-1; 7 bases line up with TRBD1. Unmatched junction bases numbered 10, after V lost 9 bases and J lost 0 bases. From germline, CDR1 is MNHEY and CDR2 SVGAGI. The length of the CDR3 is 15 residues.

V gene TRBV9 combines with J gene TRBJ1-1; perhaps TRBD1 as D (6 bases). This CDR3 has 13 amino acids. Germline V lookup: CDR1 SGDLS, CDR2 YYNGEE. The V end was cut by 3 bases, the J end by 11 bases, with 17 bases between. DNA for the CDR3: TGTGCCAGCAGCGCCAGCCTTGGGGGCCTGGCTTTCTTT. It yields the protein CASSASLGGLAFF. Full variable domain (remainder filled in from reference TRBV9 and TRBJ1-1): DSGVTQTPKHLITATGQRVTLRCSPRSGDLSVYWYQQSLDQGLQFLIQYYNGEERAKGNILERFSAQQFPDLHSELNLSSLELGDSALYFCASSASLGGLAFFGQGTRLTVV.

The rearrangement joins TRBV7-2 to TRBJ1-5, with 9 nucleotides matching TRBD1. The V and J ends lost 5 bases and 5 bases, in that order; junction bases with no gene match: 7. This CDR3 is 15 amino acids long. Germline V lookup: CDR1 SGHTA, CDR2 FQGNSA. In DNA, the CDR3 is TGTGCCAGCAGCGCCCAAACAGGGGGCGATCAGCCCCAGCATTTT. This gives the protein CASSAQTGGDQPQHF.

The chain employs TRBV19 and TRBJ1-4, with 9 bases identical to TRBD1. The CDR3 consists of 18 residues. Germline V CDR1 and CDR2: LNHDA, SQIVND (reference sequence). Trimming removed 5 bases from V and 0 bases from J; junction bases left unmatched: 10. CDR3 bases: TGTGCCAGTAGTGTTTCCGGGACAGGGACCTCAACTAATGAAAAACTGTTTTTT. Translation: CASSVSGTGTSTNEKLFF.

This clone turned up a few times. This rearrangement joins TRBV4-1 to TRBJ1-2; 8 bases are a match to TRBD1. Germline V lookup: CDR1 MGHRA, CDR2 YSYEKL. V shed 4 bases, J shed 5 bases, and the junction held 6 bases outside the gene matches. The CDR3 totals 14 residues. The chain's CDR3 is CASSRLQGEYGYTF. The DNA for the CDR3 is TGCGCCAGCAGCCGACTACAGGGGGAATATGGCTACACCTTC.

The chain joins TRBV5-4 to TRBJ2-1, with 7 bases matching TRBD2. Trimming cost V 3 bases and J 7 bases; bases outside gene matches: 10. This CDR3 region has 15 residues. In germline, CDR1 is SGHNT, CDR2 YYREEE (reference sequence). CDR3 DNA: TGTGCCAGCAGCTCTGAGTCGCGGGGGATAAATGAGCAGTTCTTC. This gives the protein CASSSESRGINEQFF.

The CDR3 loop is CASSYALAGGSYEQYF. The CDR3 DNA reads as TGTGCCAGCAGTTACGCGCTAGCGGGGGGATCCTACGAGCAGTACTTC. The chain is built from TRBV6-5 and TRBJ2-7; 11 nucleotides align to TRBD2. Trimming at V came to 2 bases and at J to 1 base, leaving 4 bases not matched to a gene. CDR3 length: 16 residues. The germline CDR1 and CDR2 sequences are MNHEY and SVGAGI.

The rearrangement links TRBV10-3 to TRBJ1-2; tentatively, D is TRBD1 (5 bases). Per germline, CDR1 ENHRY and CDR2 SYGVKD. CDR3 length: 12 amino acids. The ends were cut back, 6 bases at V and 6 bases at J, with 11 bases in the middle. The CDR3 sequence: CAIRLDRDGYTF. CDR3 nucleotide sequence: TGTGCCATCAGATTAGACAGAGATGGCTACACCTTC.

The chain carries TRBV29-1 and TRBJ2-5; 8 bases map to TRBD1. CDR1 is SQVTM and CDR2 is ANQGSEA in the germline V gene. Trimming took 6 bases from V and 8 from J; bases not matched to a gene: 11. The CDR3 totals 13 residues. The CDR3 sequence: CSVATGAQGTQYF. CDR3 nucleotides: TGCAGCGTGGCGACAGGGGCTCAAGGCACCCAGTACTTC.

The chain joins TRBV6-2 or TRBV6-3 to TRBJ1-2; D is possibly TRBD1 (5 bases). The V gene lost 4 bases and the J gene lost 4 bases, with 16 bases spanning the gap. There are 15 residues in the CDR3. Germline assignment: CDR1 MNHEY and CDR2 SVGEGT. The CDR3 reads CASSSPGLGLYGYTF. The CDR3, as DNA: TGTGCCAGCAGTTCCCCGGGACTGGGGCTCTATGGCTACACCTTC.

The chain combines TRBV2 with TRBJ1-5, with a possible D match to TRBD1 (6 bases). V lost 6 bases to trimming and J lost 3 bases, with 12 bases between them. The germline V gene has CDR1 SNHLY and CDR2 FYNNEI. This CDR3 is 14 amino acids long. CDR3 coding DNA: TGTGCCAGCAGAGGACAGACTGACAATCAGCCCCAGCATTTT. Protein: CASRGQTDNQPQHF.

V gene TRBV9 combines with J gene TRBJ1-1; 7 positions agree with TRBD1. With V trimmed by 2 bases and J by 1 base, 5 bases remained unmatched. The CDR3 is made up of 15 amino acids. Germline CDR1 and CDR2: SGDLS and YYNGEE. The CDR3 region is CASSVGTAGNTEAFF. CDR3 sequence (DNA): TGTGCCAGCAGCGTGGGGACAGCCGGGAACACTGAAGCTTTCTTT.

This chain links TRBV4-1 with TRBJ1-1; weak D call: TRBD1 (5 bases). Deletions cut 0 bases from V and 9 bases from J, with 11 bases between. CDR3 length: 13 amino acids. Germline assignment: CDR1 MGHRA and CDR2 YSYEKL. CDR3 sequence reads: CASSQEGTPKAFF. The DNA of the CDR3 is TGCGCCAGCAGCCAAGAAGGGACTCCTAAAGCTTTCTTT.

The rearrangement uses TRBV6-6 and TRBJ1-2, with 7 bases aligning to TRBD1. The germline gives CDR1 MNHNY, CDR2 SVGAGI (reference sequence). Trimming at V came to 1 base and at J to 4 bases, leaving 9 bases not matched to a gene. The CDR3 is made up of 16 amino acids. The CDR3 bases are TGTGCCAGCAGTTACTTGTCCGGACAGGCCATCTATGGCTACACCTTC. Encoded protein: CASSYLSGQAIYGYTF.

V usage is TRBV9 and J usage is TRBJ1-3; D might be TRBD1 (5 bases). The CDR3 is 15 amino acids. Germline V gives CDR1 SGDLS, CDR2 YYNGEE. V dropped 2 bases and J dropped 0 bases, with 9 bases sitting between them. CDR3 in amino acids: CASSVGDSSGNTIYF. CDR3 DNA sequence: TGTGCCAGCAGCGTTGGTGACAGCTCTGGAAACACCATATATTTT.

The V call is TRBV6-1, the J call TRBJ1-3; D is possibly TRBD1 (5 bases). The CDR3 runs 16 residues. V lost 2 bases and J lost 3, with 14 bases in between. From germline, CDR1 is MNHNS and CDR2 SASEGT. CDR3 sequence (DNA): TGTGCCAGCAGTGAACAGGGATATAGCTTTGGAAACACCATATATTTT. This translates into CASSEQGYSFGNTIYF.

This rearrangement joins TRBV6-5 to TRBJ1-1; tentative D call: TRBD1 (5 bases). The CDR3 length is 13 residues. Germline V gene data show CDR1 as MNHEY and CDR2 as SVGAGI. V shed 8 bases and J shed 4 bases, with 14 bases lying between them. CDR3 sequence: CASFWEGSTEAFF. The CDR3 DNA follows: TGTGCCAGCTTCTGGGAGGGGAGCACTGAAGCTTTCTTT.

A single count supports this clone. The V call is TRBV5-1, the J call TRBJ2-7; 7 nucleotides agree with TRBD2. The germline V gene has CDR1 SGHRS and CDR2 YFSETQ. The trim removed 2 bases at V and 4 bases at J, leaving 6 bases unmatched. This CDR3 comprises 14 residues. As DNA, the CDR3 is TGCGCCAGCAGCTTTGGGGAGGGACCATACGAGCAGTACTTC. Translated: CASSFGEGPYEQYF. The full variable domain, completed using reference TRBV5-1 and TRBJ2-7, is KAGVTQTPRYLIKTRGQQVTLSCSPISGHRSVSWYQQTPGQGLQFLFEYFSETQRNKGNFPGRFSGRQFSNSRSEMNVSTLELGDSALYLCASSFGEGPYEQYFGPGTRLTVT.

In DNA form, the CDR3 reads TGCGCCAGCAGCATTCTGACAGGCTTTAATGAAAAACTGTTTTTT. It specifies CASSILTGFNEKLFF. This rearrangement joins TRBV5-1 to TRBJ1-4, with D tentatively TRBD1 (6 bases). From germline, CDR1 is SGHRS and CDR2 YFSETQ. The V and J ends lost 4 bases and 4 bases respectively, with 14 bases between them. The CDR3 contains 15 residues.